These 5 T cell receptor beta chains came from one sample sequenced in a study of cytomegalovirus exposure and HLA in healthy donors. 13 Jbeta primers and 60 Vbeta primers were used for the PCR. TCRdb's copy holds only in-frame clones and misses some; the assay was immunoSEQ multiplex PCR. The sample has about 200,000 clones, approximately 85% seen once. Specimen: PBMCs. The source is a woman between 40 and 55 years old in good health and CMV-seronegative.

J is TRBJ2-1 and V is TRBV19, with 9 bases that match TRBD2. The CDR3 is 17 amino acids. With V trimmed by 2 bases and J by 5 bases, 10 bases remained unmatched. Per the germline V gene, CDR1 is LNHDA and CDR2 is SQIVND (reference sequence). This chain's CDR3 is CASSIRFGAGGHNEQFF. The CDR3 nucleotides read TGTGCCAGTAGTATAAGATTTGGGGCGGGAGGGCACAATGAGCAGTTCTTC.

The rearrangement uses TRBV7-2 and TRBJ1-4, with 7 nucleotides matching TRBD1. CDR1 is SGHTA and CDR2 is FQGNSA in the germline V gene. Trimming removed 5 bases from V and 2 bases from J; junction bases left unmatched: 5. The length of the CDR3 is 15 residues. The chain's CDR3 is CASSQPTGTNEKLFF. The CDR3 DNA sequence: TGTGCCAGCAGCCAGCCGACAGGGACTAATGAAAAACTGTTTTTT. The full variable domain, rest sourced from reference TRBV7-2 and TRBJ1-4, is GAGVSQSPSNKVTEKGKDVELRCDPISGHTALYWYRQSLGQGLEFLIYFQGNSAPDKSGLPSDRFSAERTGGSVSTLTIQRTQQEDSAVYLCASSQPTGTNEKLFFGSGTQLSVL.

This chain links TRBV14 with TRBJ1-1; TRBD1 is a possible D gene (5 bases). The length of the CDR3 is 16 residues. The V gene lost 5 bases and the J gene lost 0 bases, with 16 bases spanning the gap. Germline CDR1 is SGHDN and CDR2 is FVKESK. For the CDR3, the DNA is TGTGCCAGCAGCTCAACAAAGGACATCATGAACACTGAAGCTTTCTTT. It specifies CASSSTKDIMNTEAFF.

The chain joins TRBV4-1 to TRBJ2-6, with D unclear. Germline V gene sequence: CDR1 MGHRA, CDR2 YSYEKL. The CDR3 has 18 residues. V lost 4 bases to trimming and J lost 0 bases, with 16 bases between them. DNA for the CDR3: TGCGCCAGCAGCCCTCTAACCCCCACGTCCTCTGGGGCCAACGTCCTGACTTTC. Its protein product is CASSPLTPTSSGANVLTF.

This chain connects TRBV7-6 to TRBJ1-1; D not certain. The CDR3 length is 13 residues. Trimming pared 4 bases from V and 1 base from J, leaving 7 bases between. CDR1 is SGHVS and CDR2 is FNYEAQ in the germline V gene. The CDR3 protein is CASSSTENTEAFF. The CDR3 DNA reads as TGTGCCAGCAGCTCCACAGAGAACACTGAAGCTTTCTTT. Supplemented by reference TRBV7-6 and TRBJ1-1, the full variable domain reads GAGVSQSPRYKVTKRGQDVALRCDPISGHVSLYWYRQALGQGPEFLTYFNYEAQQDKSGLPNDRFSAERPEGSISTLTIQRTEQRDSAMYRCASSSTENTEAFFGQGTRLTVV.